These T cell receptor beta chains were read from a single sample in a study of beta chain features in type 1 diabetes. TCRdb's copy holds only in-frame clones and misses some; the assay was immunoSEQ multiplex PCR. The data show about 140,000 clones, roughly 9.3% seen once. The sequenced material came from central memory CD4+ T cells from blood. These receptors were taken from a woman between 35 and 50 years old in good health. Both conserved end residues are part of each CDR3. The D gene is left open where the match is weak. Clone sizes are given selectively: once, few, many, or a class where the clone is expanded.

clone_size,j_call,d_call,v_call,cdr3_aa,cdr3_nt
few,TRBJ2-1,NA,TRBV14,CASSQGGGAIGEQFF,TGTGCCAGCAGCCAAGGAGGGGGGGCCATCGGTGAGCAGTTCTTC
NA,TRBJ2-1,NA,TRBV20-1,CSARTPNEQFF,TGCAGTGCCAGGACTCCCAATGAGCAGTTCTTC
few,TRBJ2-7,NA,TRBV11-2,CASSPGVGQTYEQYF,TGTGCCAGCAGTCCAGGCGTGGGGCAGACCTACGAGCAGTACTTC
few,TRBJ2-3,NA,TRBV7-9,CASSSQGDTQYF,TGTGCCAGCAGCTCCCAGGGAGATACGCAGTATTTT
few,TRBJ1-2,NA,TRBV7-9,CASSPRAGYYGYTF,TGTGCCAGCAGCCCGAGAGCAGGCTACTATGGCTACACCTTC
NA,TRBJ2-2,TRBD1,TRBV2,CASKRQGPTGELFF,TGTGCCAGCAAGAGACAGGGGCCCACCGGGGAGCTGTTTTTT
few,TRBJ1-2,NA,TRBV18,CASSPPRDSLDGYTF,TGTGCCAGCTCACCACCGAGAGACAGTCTAGATGGCTACACCTTC
NA,TRBJ1-2,NA,TRBV7-6,CASSLTRAGEGYTF,TGTGCCAGCAGCTTAACGAGGGCAGGGGAAGGCTACACCTTC
few,TRBJ1-4,NA,TRBV4-3,CASSQAMPGGWEKLFF,TGCGCCAGCAGCCAAGCCATGCCCGGGGGGTGGGAAAAACTGTTTTTT
NA,TRBJ2-6,NA,TRBV7-6,CASSPTAGVGANVLTF,TGTGCCAGCAGCCCCACCGCAGGGGTCGGGGCCAACGTCCTGACTTTC
NA,TRBJ2-3,NA,TRBV5-1,CASLLNGERTDTQYF,TGCGCCAGTCTACTCAACGGGGAGCGCACAGATACGCAGTATTTT
few,TRBJ2-3,TRBD2,TRBV11-2,CASSVSGGSTDTQYF,TGTGCCAGCAGCGTAAGCGGGGGTAGCACAGATACGCAGTATTTT
few,TRBJ2-1,NA,TRBV6-6,CASSPLTSKAEFF,TGTGCCAGCAGTCCACTTACTAGTAAGGCAGAGTTCTTC
few,TRBJ2-1,NA,TRBV19,CASSTDTSSYNEQFF,TGTGCCAGTAGTACCGACACCAGCTCCTACAATGAGCAGTTCTTC
few,TRBJ2-1,NA,TRBV20-1,CSAIIAYEQFF,TGCAGTGCCATCATAGCGTATGAGCAGTTCTTC
NA,TRBJ1-1,NA,TRBV7-2,CASSLASARGRTEAFF,TGTGCCAGCAGCTTAGCGTCGGCCAGGGGTAGGACTGAAGCTTTCTTT
NA,TRBJ1-5,NA,TRBV7-9,CASSLGVVGGGNQPQHF,TGTGCCAGCAGCTTAGGGGTCGTAGGAGGAGGCAATCAGCCCCAGCATTTT
many,TRBJ2-3,TRBD1,TRBV7-9,CASNGQDTDTQYF,TGTGCCAGCAACGGACAGGACACAGATACGCAGTATTTT
NA,TRBJ2-3,NA,TRBV7-7,CASSLAYGSTDTQYF,TGTGCCAGCAGCTTAGCGTACGGTAGCACAGATACGCAGTATTTT
NA,TRBJ2-7,TRBD2,TRBV6-5,CASSQRDRSYEQYF,TGTGCCAGCAGTCAGCGGGACCGCTCCTACGAGCAGTACTTC
few,TRBJ2-1,TRBD2,TRBV2,CASIRGGSYNEQFF,TGTGCCAGCATCCGCGGGGGGTCCTACAATGAGCAGTTCTTC
few,TRBJ2-7,TRBD2,TRBV29-1,CSVGTSGVGEQYF,TGCAGCGTTGGGACTAGCGGGGTCGGGGAGCAGTACTTC
NA,TRBJ1-2,NA,TRBV6-5,CASSYGSGYGYTF,TGTGCCAGCAGTTACGGATCGGGCTATGGCTACACCTTC
few,TRBJ1-3,NA,TRBV14,CASSQQAGNTIYF,TGTGCCAGCAGCCAACAGGCTGGAAACACCATATATTTT
few,TRBJ2-7,TRBD2,TRBV2,CARGGTRIWYEQYF,TGTGCTCGGGGGGGGACACGGATATGGTACGAGCAGTACTTC
NA,TRBJ2-4,NA,TRBV7-7,CASSLFSIVRKNIQYF,TGTGCTAGCAGCTTATTTTCGATTGTGCGGAAAAACATTCAGTACTTC
few,TRBJ2-7,TRBD1,TRBV29-1,CSVAGTASSYEQYF,TGCAGCGTTGCTGGGACAGCCTCCTCCTACGAGCAGTACTTC